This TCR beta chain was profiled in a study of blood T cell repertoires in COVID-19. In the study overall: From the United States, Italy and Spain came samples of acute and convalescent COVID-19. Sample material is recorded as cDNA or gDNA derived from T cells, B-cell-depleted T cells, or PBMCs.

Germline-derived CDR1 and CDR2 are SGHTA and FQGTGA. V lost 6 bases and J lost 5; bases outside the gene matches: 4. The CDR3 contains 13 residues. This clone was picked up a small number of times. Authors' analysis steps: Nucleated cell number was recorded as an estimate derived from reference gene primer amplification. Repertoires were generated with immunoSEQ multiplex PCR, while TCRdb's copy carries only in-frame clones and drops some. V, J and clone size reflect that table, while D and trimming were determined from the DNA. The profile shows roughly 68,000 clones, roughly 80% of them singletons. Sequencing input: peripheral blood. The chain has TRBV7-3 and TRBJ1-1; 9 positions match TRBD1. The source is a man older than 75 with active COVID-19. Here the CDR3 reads CASSKQGATEAFF. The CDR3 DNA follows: TGTGCCAGCAGTAAACAGGGGGCTACTGAAGCTTTCTTT.